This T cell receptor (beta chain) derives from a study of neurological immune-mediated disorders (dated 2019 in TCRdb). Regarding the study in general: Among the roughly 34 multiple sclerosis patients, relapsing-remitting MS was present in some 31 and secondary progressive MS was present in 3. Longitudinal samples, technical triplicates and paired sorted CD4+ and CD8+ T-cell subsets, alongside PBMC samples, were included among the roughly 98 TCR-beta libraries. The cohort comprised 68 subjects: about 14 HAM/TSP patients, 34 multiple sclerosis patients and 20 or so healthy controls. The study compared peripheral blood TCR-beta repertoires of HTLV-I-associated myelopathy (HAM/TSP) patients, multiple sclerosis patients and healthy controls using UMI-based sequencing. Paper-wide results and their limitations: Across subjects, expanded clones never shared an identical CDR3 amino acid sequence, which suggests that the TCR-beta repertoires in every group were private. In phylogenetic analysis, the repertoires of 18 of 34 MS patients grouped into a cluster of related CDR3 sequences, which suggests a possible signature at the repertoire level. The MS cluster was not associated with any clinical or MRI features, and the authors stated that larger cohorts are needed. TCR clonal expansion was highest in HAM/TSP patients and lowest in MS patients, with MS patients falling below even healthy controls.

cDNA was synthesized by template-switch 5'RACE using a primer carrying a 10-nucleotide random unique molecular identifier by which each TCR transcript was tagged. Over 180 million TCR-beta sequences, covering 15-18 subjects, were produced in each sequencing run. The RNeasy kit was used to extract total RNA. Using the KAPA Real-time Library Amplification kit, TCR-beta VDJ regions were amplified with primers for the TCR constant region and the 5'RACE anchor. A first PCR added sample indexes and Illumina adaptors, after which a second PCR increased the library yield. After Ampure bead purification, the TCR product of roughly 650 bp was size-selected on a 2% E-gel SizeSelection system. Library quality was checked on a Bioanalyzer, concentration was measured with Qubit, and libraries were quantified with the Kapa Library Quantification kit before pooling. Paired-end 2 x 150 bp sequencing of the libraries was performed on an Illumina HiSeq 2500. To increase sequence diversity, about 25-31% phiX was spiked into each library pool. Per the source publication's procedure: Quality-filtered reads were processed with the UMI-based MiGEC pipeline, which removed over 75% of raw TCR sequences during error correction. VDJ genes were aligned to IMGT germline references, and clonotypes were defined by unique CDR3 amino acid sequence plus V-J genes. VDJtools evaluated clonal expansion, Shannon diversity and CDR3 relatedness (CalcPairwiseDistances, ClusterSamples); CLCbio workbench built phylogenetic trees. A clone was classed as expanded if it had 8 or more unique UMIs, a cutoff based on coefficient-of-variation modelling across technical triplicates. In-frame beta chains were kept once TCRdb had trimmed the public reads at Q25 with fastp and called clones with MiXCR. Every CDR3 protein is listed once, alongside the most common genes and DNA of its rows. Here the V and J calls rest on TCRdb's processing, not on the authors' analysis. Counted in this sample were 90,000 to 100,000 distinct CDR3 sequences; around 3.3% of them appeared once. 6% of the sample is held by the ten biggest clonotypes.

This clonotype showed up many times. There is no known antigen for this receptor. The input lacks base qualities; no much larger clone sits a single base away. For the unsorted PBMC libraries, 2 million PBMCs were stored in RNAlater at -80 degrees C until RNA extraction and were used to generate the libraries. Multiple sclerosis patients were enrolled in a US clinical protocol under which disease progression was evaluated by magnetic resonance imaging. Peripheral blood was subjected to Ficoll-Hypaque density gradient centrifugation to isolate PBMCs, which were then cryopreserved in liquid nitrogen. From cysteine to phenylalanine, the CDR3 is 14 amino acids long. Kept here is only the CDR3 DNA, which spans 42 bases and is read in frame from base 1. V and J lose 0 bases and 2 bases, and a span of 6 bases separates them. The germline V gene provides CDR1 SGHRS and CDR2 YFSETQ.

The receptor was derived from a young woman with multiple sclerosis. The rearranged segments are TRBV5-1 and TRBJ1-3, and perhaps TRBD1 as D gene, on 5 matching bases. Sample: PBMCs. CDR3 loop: CASSLGQTGNTIYF. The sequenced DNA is TGCGCCAGCAGCTTGGGACAGACTGGAAACACCATATATTTT.